This TCR beta chain stems from a study of Ad26.COV2.S vaccination and SARS-CoV-2 variants. Broader study findings: Measurement of non-spike TCR breadth gave similar results in vaccine and placebo recipients. Marked by substantial breadth, spike-specific CD8+ and CD4+ T cell responses were reportedly seen after vaccination.

Germline V gene sequence: CDR1 LGHDT, CDR2 YNNKEL (reference sequence). The trim removed 3 bases at V and 9 bases at J, leaving 14 bases unmatched. The length of the CDR3 is 17 residues. Worth noting for this clone: Its antigen is currently unknown.

Clones were read by immunoSEQ multiplex PCR, and TCRdb kept only the in-frame ones, dropping some. The top ten hold under 4% of the sample, which has about 280,000 clones, around 87% seen once. The treatment: roughly 20 received Ad26.COV2.S at low or high dose, single or two shots; several received placebo; per-sample allocation not given. At day 63 after the first vaccine or placebo injection, samples were drawn. In the vaccine, an Ad26 vector expressed the SARS-CoV-2 spike of the Wuhan strain. This chain links TRBV3-1 (or the pseudogene TRBV3-2) with TRBJ2-1; 10 nucleotides line up with TRBD1. This TCR came from a person aged 18-65 years who received the Ad26.COV2.S COVID-19 vaccine or a placebo. The material was peripheral blood, obtained in a trial of Ad26.COV2.S vaccine versus placebo. CDR3 residues: CASSQQIRDRGRGEQFF. Written as DNA, the CDR3 is TGTGCCAGCAGCCAGCAGATCCGGGACAGGGGACGCGGTGAGCAGTTCTTC.